This T cell receptor (beta chain) was sequenced for a study of T cell changes during pregnancy in multiple sclerosis. TCRdb's copy holds only in-frame clones and misses some; the assay was immunoSEQ multiplex PCR. The top ten clones hold roughly 2.2% of a sample with 60,000 or so clones, less than 95% of them seen once. Germline V CDR1 and CDR2: LGHNA, YNFKEQ. This CDR3 contains 14 residues. Trimming pared 0 bases from V and 1 base from J, leaving 7 bases between. This sequence originates from a female donor in good health, enrolled as a control in a pregnancy study. The rearrangement uses TRBV4-2 and TRBJ2-7, with unresolved D. Source: peripheral blood, taken in the second trimester of pregnancy. CDR3 sequence: CASSQDLRSYEQYF. CDR3 nucleotides: TGTGCCAGCAGCCAAGATCTGAGATCCTACGAGCAGTACTTC.